Below are 25 T cell receptor beta chains sequenced from a single sample in a study of blood T cell repertoires in COVID-19. Clones were read by immunoSEQ multiplex PCR, and TCRdb kept only the in-frame ones, dropping some. This sample has 250,000 to 350,000 clones, with 88% found just once. The specimen was peripheral blood. These TCRs come from a man aged 18-30 years with active or convalescent COVID-19.

The CDR3 bases are TGTGCTAGTGGTTTGTACCGCATACTAACCCCGAACACTGAAGCTTTCTTT. Translating gives CASGLYRILTPNTEAFF. The rearrangement joins TRBV12-5 to TRBJ1-1; D unresolved. The V end was cut by 2 bases, the J end by 1 base, with 17 bases between. This CDR3 has 17 amino acids. CDR1 and CDR2 (germline): LGHNT, FRNRAP.

The chain recombines TRBV13 with TRBJ2-3; 14 positions match TRBD2. The germline gives CDR1 PRHDT, CDR2 FYEKMQ (reference sequence). The CDR3 runs to 17 residues. The junction had 12 bases not matched to a gene; V was cut back by 5 bases and J by 8 bases. CDR3 DNA sequence: TGTGCCAGCAGCCTCGGACTAGCGGGGGGATCCGACGGTACGCAGTATTTT. Translated, it gives CASSLGLAGGSDGTQYF.

The chain carries TRBV13 and TRBJ2-7; D possibly corresponds to TRBD1 (5 bases). The CDR3 loop spans 15 amino acids. V was clipped by 6 bases and J by 0 bases, with 15 bases between them. Germline V gene data show CDR1 as PRHDT and CDR2 as FYEKMQ (reference sequence). The CDR3 region is CASSPGHSSSYEQYF. As DNA, the CDR3 is TGTGCCAGCAGTCCAGGACATTCGAGCTCCTACGAGCAGTACTTC.

This clone was detected once. The chain has TRBV5-4 and TRBJ2-3; 7 bases are a match to TRBD1. The V gene end was trimmed by 9 bases and the J gene end by 3 bases; junction bases not matched to a gene: 16. Germline CDR1 reads SGHNT; CDR2 reads YYREEE (reference sequence). The CDR3 loop spans 16 amino acids. CDR3 DNA: TGTGCCACCCTGGGGGACGGGACAGTAAGGACAGATACGCAGTATTTT. Translated, it gives CATLGDGTVRTDTQYF.

The gene calls are TRBV19 and TRBJ1-1; no clear D. The CDR3 consists of 12 residues. Germline assignment: CDR1 LNHDA and CDR2 SQIVND (reference sequence). CDR3 nucleotides: TGTGCGGCGGGCCGGCAGAACACTGAAGCTTTCTTT. It is translated as CAAGRQNTEAFF.

The chain is built from TRBV7-9 and TRBJ1-5, with 9 bases matching TRBD1. J lost 3 bases, V lost 4 bases, and 10 bases had no gene match. Germline CDR1 and CDR2: SEHNR and FQNEAQ (reference sequence). The CDR3 is made up of 17 amino acids. The CDR3 DNA is TGTGCCAGCAGCTCGGGACAGGGAATAGGGGACAATCAGCCCCAGCATTTT. Amino acid sequence: CASSSGQGIGDNQPQHF.

There are a few counts of this clone. The V gene is TRBV2, the J gene TRBJ1-5; 9 bases agree with TRBD1. Germline CDR1 is SNHLY and CDR2 is FYNNEI. There are 13 residues in the CDR3. J gave up 5 bases and V 7 bases, and 3 bases lay outside the gene matches. The CDR3 DNA reads as TGTGCCAGCACTAGGACAGGGGATCAGCCCCAGCATTTT. Translating gives CASTRTGDQPQHF.

The gene calls are TRBV14 and TRBJ2-7, with TRBD1 matching 7 bases. The CDR3 length is 16 residues. V lost 0 bases and J lost 0; bases outside the gene matches: 5. Germline V CDR1 and CDR2: SGHDN, FVKESK. The CDR3 protein is CASSQDWGTASYEQYF. DNA for the CDR3: TGTGCCAGCAGCCAAGATTGGGGGACAGCCTCCTACGAGCAGTACTTC.

The genes are TRBV7-9 and TRBJ1-1, with D possibly TRBD1 on 6 matching bases. The V gene's germline CDR1 is SEHNR and CDR2 FQNEAQ (reference sequence). CDR3 length: 12 amino acids. V was shortened by 11 bases and J by 0 bases, with 10 bases between the two germline ends. CDR3: CAGGGLNTEAFF. CDR3 bases: TGTGCCGGTGGGGGCCTGAACACTGAAGCTTTCTTT. The variable domain in full, completed from reference TRBV7-9 and TRBJ1-1, reads DTGVSQNPRHKITKRGQNVTFRCDPISEHNRLYWYRQTLGQGPEFLTYFQNEAQLEKSRLLSDRFSAERPKGSFSTLEIQRTEQGDSAMYLCAGGGLNTEAFFGQGTRLTVV.

The V and J genes are TRBV5-4 and TRBJ2-2; 8 bases match TRBD2. The germline gives CDR1 SGHNT, CDR2 YYREEE (reference sequence). V dropped 3 bases and J dropped 2; count of bases not matched to a gene: 6. CDR3 size: 16 residues. In nucleotides, the CDR3 is TGTGCCAGCAGCTCGGCGGGGGGATTAAACACCGGGGAGCTGTTTTTT. Protein product: CASSSAGGLNTGELFF.

This clone has only one observation. V is TRBV19 and J is TRBJ1-5, with TRBD1 identical over 9 bases. With 6 bases clipped from V and 6 bases from J, the junction kept 12 bases outside the gene matches. CDR1 is LNHDA, CDR2 SQIVND, per germline (reference sequence). The CDR3 is 16 amino acids. The CDR3 here is CASRPSRTGEAQPQHF. CDR3 coding DNA: TGTGCCAGTAGACCCTCCCGGACAGGGGAGGCTCAGCCCCAGCATTTT.

This CDR3 is CASTKDSGGQYF. CDR3 coding DNA: TGTGCCAGCACCAAGGATAGCGGGGGGCAGTACTTC. V gene TRBV6-6 combines with J gene TRBJ2-7, with TRBD2 matching 9 bases. Trimming removed 7 bases from V and 9 bases from J; junction bases left unmatched: 7. CDR1 and CDR2 (germline): MNHNY, SVGAGI (reference sequence). The CDR3 runs 12 residues.

This clone appeared a single time. The chain combines TRBV5-4 with TRBJ1-1; D is possibly TRBD1 (5 bases). The V gene's germline CDR1 is SGHNT and CDR2 YYREEE (reference sequence). Trimming removed 1 base from V and 1 base from J, with 8 bases in between. This CDR3 spans 14 amino acids. CDR3 residues: CASSLNGANTEAFF. CDR3 coding DNA: TGTGCCAGCAGCTTGAATGGGGCGAACACTGAAGCTTTCTTT.

This chain joins TRBV29-1 and TRBJ2-1; 10 bases line up with TRBD2. The trim removed 4 bases at V and 0 bases at J, leaving 9 bases unmatched. Germline V gene data show CDR1 as SQVTM and CDR2 as ANQGSEA. The CDR3 runs 17 residues. CDR3 region: CSVVLAGTRSSYNEQFF. CDR3 in DNA: TGCAGCGTTGTACTAGCGGGGACTAGGAGCTCCTACAATGAGCAGTTCTTC.

DNA for the CDR3: TGCGCCAGCAGCTTGGCAGGTACTCTCTACAATGAGCAGTTCTTC. Residues: CASSLAGTLYNEQFF. The chain employs TRBV5-1 and TRBJ2-1; D not certain. The germline V gene has CDR1 SGHRS and CDR2 YFSETQ. The CDR3 length is 15 residues. The V and J ends lost 0 bases and 3 bases respectively, with 10 bases between them.

The V call is TRBV7-8, the J call TRBJ1-5; no reliable D call. This CDR3 is 13 amino acids long. Germline values: CDR1 SGHVS, CDR2 FQNEAQ. With 2 bases removed from V and 6 bases from J, the gap between germline ends came to 8 bases. CDR3 amino acids: CASSLLFSQPQHF. The CDR3 DNA reads TGTGCCAGCAGCTTACTTTTTAGTCAGCCCCAGCATTTT.

CDR3 loop: CASSELAGNTGELFF. The CDR3 DNA reads as TGTGCCAGCAGTGAACTAGCGGGGAACACCGGGGAGCTGTTTTTT. This chain uses TRBV6-1 with TRBJ2-2; 8 nucleotides agree with TRBD2. CDR1 is MNHNS and CDR2 is SASEGT in the germline V gene. The CDR3 length is 15 residues. With V trimmed by 2 bases and J by 1 base, 0 bases remained unmatched.

This clone is a singleton in its sample. This rearrangement joins TRBV19 to TRBJ2-1; tentative D call: TRBD2 (5 bases). With 6 bases removed from V and 0 bases from J, the gap between germline ends came to 12 bases. The CDR3 has 15 amino acids. CDR1 is LNHDA, CDR2 SQIVND, per germline (reference sequence). The DNA of the CDR3 is TGTGCCAGTAGGCCGGGGAGCCTCTCCTACAATGAGCAGTTCTTC. Protein product: CASRPGSLSYNEQFF.

In its sample, this clone was seen once. The chain couples TRBV28 to TRBJ2-5; 15 bases map to TRBD2. The CDR3 is 20 amino acids. The V and J ends lost 2 bases and 1 base, in that order; junction bases with no gene match: 11. From germline, CDR1 is MDHEN and CDR2 SYDVKM. The CDR3 loop reads CASSLLLGLAGGHGQETQYF. CDR3 nucleotide sequence: TGTGCCAGCAGTTTACTACTCGGACTAGCGGGGGGGCACGGCCAAGAGACCCAGTACTTC.

This clone was detected a few times. The chain has TRBV6-2 or TRBV6-3 and TRBJ1-5; D gene uncertain. Germline V gives CDR1 MNHEY, CDR2 SVGEGT. The ends were cut back, 6 bases at V and 9 bases at J, with 21 bases in the middle. The CDR3 length is 15 residues. The CDR3 is CASSPTLEGLGPQHF. In DNA form, the CDR3 reads TGTGCCAGCAGCCCCACCTTGGAGGGCCTGGGGCCCCAGCATTTT.

The count of this clone is one. J is TRBJ2-1 and V is TRBV5-6; 7 bases agree with TRBD2. The junction had 8 bases not matched to a gene; V was cut back by 0 bases and J by 2 bases. CDR3 length: 17 residues. CDR1 and CDR2 from the germline V gene are SGHDT and YYEEEE. The CDR3 DNA is TGTGCCAGCAGCTTGGGGGAGGTGCGGGGGACCTACAATGAGCAGTTCTTC. This codes for CASSLGEVRGTYNEQFF.

This clone has more than one count but fewer than ten. This CDR3 is also generated by other DNA sequences in the sample. The chain links TRBV18 to TRBJ2-7; no reliable D call. Trimming took 3 bases from V and 2 from J, leaving 5 bases between them. CDR3 size: 12 residues. Germline CDR1 and CDR2: KGHSH and LQKENI. The CDR3 DNA reads TGTGCCAGCTCACCCTCAGCCTACGAGCAGTACTTC. The encoded protein is CASSPSAYEQYF.

CDR3 in DNA: TGTGCCAGCAGTGCCCAGGGTAGAGATACGCAGTATTTT. This gives the protein CASSAQGRDTQYF. The genes are TRBV2 and TRBJ2-3; tentatively, D is TRBD1 (5 bases). V was trimmed by 4 bases and J by 5 bases, leaving 10 bases between them. This CDR3 region has 13 residues. Germline V lookup: CDR1 SNHLY, CDR2 FYNNEI.

CDR3 sequence (DNA): TGTGCCAGCAGCCTCAGACAGGGGGGGATCGGCGAGCAGTACTTC. Its translation is CASSLRQGGIGEQYF. This chain joins TRBV7-3 and TRBJ2-7; 9 positions match TRBD1. The germline V gene has CDR1 SGHTA and CDR2 FQGTGA. This CDR3 has 15 residues. V gave up 5 bases and J gave up 6 bases; unmatched junction bases: 11.

This chain connects TRBV7-2 to TRBJ2-5, with TRBD1 matching 9 bases. CDR1 is SGHTA, CDR2 FQGNSA, per germline. This CDR3 comprises 15 residues. V trimming: 5 bases; J trimming: 5 bases; junction bases outside the gene matches: 9. The DNA of the CDR3 is TGTGCCAGCAGCCCCACACAGGGGGCGCGTGAGACCCAGTACTTC. Its translation: CASSPTQGARETQYF.